These T cell receptor beta chains were read from a single sample in a study of cytomegalovirus exposure and HLA in healthy donors. Sequencing used immunoSEQ multiplex PCR; TCRdb keeps in-frame clones, though not all of them. The table records 80,000 to 100,000 clones, roughly 81% of them present only once. The specimen sequenced was PBMCs. These receptors were taken from a man aged 35 to 55 in good health and CMV-seronegative. CDR3s include the opening cysteine and the closing phenylalanine or tryptophan. D genes are given only for firm matches. Clone size is stated in some rows and not others, as once, few, many or a class when expanded.

few TRBJ1-5 - TRBV5-8 CASSIENRDYYQPQHF TGTGCCAGCAGCATCGAAAACCGGGACTATTATCAGCCCCAGCATTTT
few TRBJ2-7 - TRBV4-1 CASSQPTDRLSYEQYF TGCGCCAGCAGCCAACCAACCGACAGACTCTCCTACGAGCAGTACTTC
- TRBJ2-3 - TRBV7-2 CASSLVGSTDTQYF TGTGCCAGCAGCTTAGTCGGTAGCACAGATACGCAGTATTTT
- TRBJ1-1 TRBD1 TRBV9 CASSGGQPGRMNTEAFF TGTGCCAGCAGCGGGGGACAGCCGGGGCGCATGAACACTGAAGCTTTCTTT
once TRBJ2-7 TRBD1 TRBV2 CAGQPGQPYEQYF TGTGCCGGACAACCGGGACAGCCCTACGAGCAGTACTTC
once TRBJ1-2 TRBD1 TRBV25-1 CASSATGGAYGYTF TGTGCCAGCAGTGCGACAGGGGGCGCCTATGGCTACACCTTC
- TRBJ1-4 TRBD1 TRBV5-1 CASSPGQGNEKLFF TGCGCCAGCAGCCCGGGACAGGGAAACGAAAAACTGTTTTTT
- TRBJ1-2 TRBD1 TRBV6-5 CASSYGDRVYYGYTF TGTGCCAGCAGTTACGGGGACAGGGTGTACTATGGCTACACCTTC
- TRBJ1-6 - TRBV7-8 CASSLGRNSPLHF TGTGCCAGCAGCTTAGGGCGGAATTCACCCCTCCACTTT
- TRBJ1-3 TRBD1 TRBV18 CASSPPGQGRNTIYF TGTGCCAGCTCACCACCGGGACAGGGAAGAAACACCATATATTTT
few TRBJ1-5 - TRBV15 CATSREKGQGQPQHF TGTGCCACCAGCAGAGAGAAGGGGCAGGGGCAGCCCCAGCATTTT
- TRBJ1-6 TRBD1 TRBV18 CASSPLDRGNSPLHF TGTGCCAGCTCACCACTTGACAGGGGAAATTCACCCCTCCACTTT
- TRBJ1-6 - TRBV4-1 CASSQGGQENSPLHF TGCGCCAGCAGCCAAGGAGGGCAGGAAAATTCACCCCTCCACTTT
- TRBJ1-6 TRBD1 TRBV7-6 CASSLGGQPNSPLHF TGTGCCAGCAGCTTAGGGGGACAGCCTAATTCACCCCTCCACTTT
- TRBJ1-6 - TRBV2 CASSGNSPLHF TGTGCCAGCAGCGGTAATTCACCCCTCCACTTT
once TRBJ2-7 - TRBV19 CASSIWGGEQYF TGTGCCAGTAGTATATGGGGAGGCGAGCAGTACTTC
- TRBJ1-5 - TRBV6-1 CASSEQGWGNQPQHF TGTGCCAGCAGTGAACAGGGATGGGGCAATCAGCCCCAGCATTTT
- TRBJ1-2 - TRBV7-8 CASSTRELAGYGYTF TGTGCCAGCAGCACACGGGAGCTAGCAGGGTATGGCTACACCTTC
- TRBJ1-5 - TRBV21-1 CASSKGSVQTQPQHF TGTGCCAGCAGCAAAGGCTCGGTACAGACTCAGCCCCAGCATTTT
- TRBJ2-2 TRBD1 TRBV18 CASSPGQGVTGELFF TGTGCCAGCTCACCGGGACAGGGGGTCACCGGGGAGCTGTTTTTT
- TRBJ2-3 TRBD2 TRBV6-1 CASSDVPGGFTDTQYF TGTGCCAGCAGTGATGTCCCCGGGGGGTTCACAGATACGCAGTATTTT
- TRBJ2-1 TRBD2 TRBV9 CASNVGGSSYNEQFF TGTGCCAGCAATGTGGGGGGGAGCTCCTACAATGAGCAGTTCTTC
- TRBJ2-1 - TRBV5-1 CASSLVGGSSYNEQFF TGCGCCAGCAGCTTGGTTGGTGGGAGCTCCTACAATGAGCAGTTCTTC
- TRBJ1-5 - TRBV2 CASSEGGQPQHF TGTGCCAGCAGTGAAGGTGGCCAGCCCCAGCATTTT
few TRBJ2-5 - TRBV6-5 CASSYRETQYF TGTGCCAGCAGTTATCGAGAGACCCAGTACTTC
- TRBJ1-2 - TRBV7-6 CASSLKGFYGYTF TGTGCCAGCAGCTTAAAGGGGTTCTATGGCTACACCTTC